The entry below describes one TCR beta chain. Amplification used 60 Vbeta primers and 13 Jbeta primers. The data were produced by immunoSEQ multiplex PCR, yet TCRdb's version contains in-frame clones alone and is incomplete. The data show 99,000 or so clones, with around 82% seen just once and under 2% held by the top ten. This CDR3 region has 16 residues. Germline V gene data show CDR1 as MDHEN and CDR2 as SYDVKM. The junction had 9 bases not matched to a gene; V was cut back by 6 bases and J by 5 bases. This sample is part of a study of cytomegalovirus exposure and HLA in healthy donors. The sample comprised PBMCs. The clonotype comes from a woman in her forties in good health and CMV-seronegative. This chain joins TRBV28 and TRBJ2-7, with 14 bases that match TRBD2. CDR3 nucleotides: TGTGCCAGCAGGCCGGGACTAGCGGGAGTTCGAAACGAGCAGTACTTC. Translating gives CASRPGLAGVRNEQYF.